The clone carrying this T cell receptor (beta chain) has a count of ten or more. Antigen specificity is unknown. This sample was included in a study of human T cells and chemical hapten exposure. Study-level background: Per-sample TCR yield variability stemmed mainly from small pooled library volume differences. Whole-study results and caveats: TCRs above 1 in 1000 frequency did not change with DPC sensitization.

The junction had 3 bases not matched to a gene; V was cut back by 0 bases and J by 2 bases. Germline V lookup: CDR1 LGHNA, CDR2 YSLEER. The length of the CDR3 is 15 residues. During construction of the library, unique molecular identifiers were attached to individual cDNA molecules for quantitative, reproducible TCR counting. In the study's own analysis: Samples ranged from roughly 23,224 to 700,000 TCRs, with a median of approximately 90,000. In TCRdb, the RACE reads were re-called with MiXCR into one record per CDR3 protein. The V and J calls were not made by the authors but by TCRdb's processing. The table lists about 31,000 distinct CDR3 sequences, 6.5% to 8.5% of them singletons, with around a tenth in the top ten. Documented time point: healthy volunteer bleed at 2 weeks. The total RNA was obtained from whole blood that was not fractionated.

The chain joins TRBV4-3 to TRBJ2-7; 8 nucleotides agree with TRBD2. The sequence came from a human donor in good health. Some clones in this sample may be carry-over from other donors' samples. The sequencing sample was made of whole blood. DNA of the CDR3: TGCGCCAGCAGCCAAGATCGGGGGGGCCCCTACGAGCAGTACTTC. This sequence encodes CASSQDRGGPYEQYF.